This T cell receptor (beta chain) was obtained from a study of a mutant IDH1 vaccine in newly diagnosed glioma. On the study more broadly: Commencement of vaccination occurred 4-6 weeks following radiotherapy alone, or concurrently with temozolomide cycles.

Remarks on this clone: The antigen is unknown.

Time point defined: week 23, last vaccination. Every single dose of the vaccine, 300 ug of mutant IDH1 20-mer peptide, came with topical imiquimod. Newly diagnosed WHO grade 3 or 4 IDH1-mutant, ATRX-lost astrocytomas were identified in the donors. Study-level findings and limits: Among top peripheral T cell clonotypes, changes seemed unrelated to pseudoprogression.

TCRdb keeps only in-frame clones here, not all; method: immunoSEQ multiplex PCR. The sample has fewer than 45,000 clones, roughly 80% seen once; the top ten hold about 5%. This specimen was PBMCs, taken from a glioma patient whose treatment included an IDH1 peptide vaccine. The TCR was taken from a man aged 45-65 years with glioma.

CDR3 loop: CASSFQGMNEKLFF. The CDR3 DNA sequence: TGTGCCAGCAGCTTTCAGGGGATGAATGAAAAACTGTTTTTT. V and J are TRBV7-6 and TRBJ1-4, with a tentative D call TRBD1 (6 bases). Trimming pared 3 bases from V and 5 bases from J, leaving 10 bases between. This CDR3 region has 14 residues. The V gene's germline CDR1 is SGHVS and CDR2 FNYEAQ.